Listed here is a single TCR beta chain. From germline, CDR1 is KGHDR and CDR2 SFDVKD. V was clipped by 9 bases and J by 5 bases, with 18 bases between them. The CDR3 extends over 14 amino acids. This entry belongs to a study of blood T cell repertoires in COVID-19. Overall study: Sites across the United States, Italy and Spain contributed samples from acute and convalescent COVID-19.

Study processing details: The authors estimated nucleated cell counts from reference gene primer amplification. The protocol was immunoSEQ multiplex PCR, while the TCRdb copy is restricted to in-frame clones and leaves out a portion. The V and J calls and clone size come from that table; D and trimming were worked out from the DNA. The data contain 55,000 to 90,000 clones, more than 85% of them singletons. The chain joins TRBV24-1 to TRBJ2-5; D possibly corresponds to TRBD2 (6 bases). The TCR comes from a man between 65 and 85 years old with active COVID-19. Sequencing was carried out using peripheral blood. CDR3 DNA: TGTGCCACCGGTGTTTCCGGGAGTGGGGAGACCCAGTACTTC. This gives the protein CATGVSGSGETQYF.